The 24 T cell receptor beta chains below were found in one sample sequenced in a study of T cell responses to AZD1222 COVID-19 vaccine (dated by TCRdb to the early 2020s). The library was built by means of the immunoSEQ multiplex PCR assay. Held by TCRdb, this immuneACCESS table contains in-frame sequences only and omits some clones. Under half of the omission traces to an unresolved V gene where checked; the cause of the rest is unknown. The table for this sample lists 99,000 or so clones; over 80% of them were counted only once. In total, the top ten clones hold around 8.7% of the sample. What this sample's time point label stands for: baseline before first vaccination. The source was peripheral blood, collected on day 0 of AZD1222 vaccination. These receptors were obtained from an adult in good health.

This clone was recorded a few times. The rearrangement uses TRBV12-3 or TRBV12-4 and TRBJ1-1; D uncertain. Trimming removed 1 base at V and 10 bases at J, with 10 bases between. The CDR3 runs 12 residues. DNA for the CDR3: TGTGCCAGCAGTTTAGTGGGGTTTGTAGCTTTCTTT. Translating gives CASSLVGFVAFF.

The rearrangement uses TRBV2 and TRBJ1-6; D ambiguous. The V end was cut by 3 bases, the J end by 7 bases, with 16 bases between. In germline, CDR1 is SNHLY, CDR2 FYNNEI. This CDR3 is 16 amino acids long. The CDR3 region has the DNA TGTGCCAGCAGTGAGTACGGACCCTCCAGCAATTCACCCCTCCACTTT. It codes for CASSEYGPSSNSPLHF. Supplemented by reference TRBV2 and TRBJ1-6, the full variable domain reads EPEVTQTPSHQVTQMGQEVILRCVPISNHLYFYWYRQILGQKVEFLVSFYNNEISEKSEIFDDQFSVERPDGSNFTLKIRSTKLEDSAMYFCASSEYGPSSNSPLHFGNGTRLTVT.

Here the CDR3 reads CASSQGSGGGTEAFF. In nucleotides, the CDR3 is TGTGCCAGCAGCCAAGGTAGTGGGGGAGGCACTGAAGCTTTCTTT. V usage is TRBV7-3 and J usage is TRBJ1-1; possible D gene TRBD1, 5 bases. Germline-derived CDR1 and CDR2 are SGHTA and FQGTGA. This CDR3 comprises 15 residues. V was trimmed by 5 bases and J by 4 bases, leaving 17 bases between them.

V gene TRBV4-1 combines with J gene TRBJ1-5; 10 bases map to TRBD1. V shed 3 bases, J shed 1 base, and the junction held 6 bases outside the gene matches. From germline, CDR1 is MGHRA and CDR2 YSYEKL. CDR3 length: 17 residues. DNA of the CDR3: TGCGCCAGCAGCCATCTCTGGGACAGGGGAAGCAATCAGCCCCAGCATTTT. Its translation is CASSHLWDRGSNQPQHF.

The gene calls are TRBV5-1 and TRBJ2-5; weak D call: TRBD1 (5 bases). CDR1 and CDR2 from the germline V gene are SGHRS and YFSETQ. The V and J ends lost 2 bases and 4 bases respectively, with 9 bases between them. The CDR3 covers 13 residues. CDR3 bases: TGCGCCAGCAGCTTCGGACACAGAGAGACCCAGTACTTC. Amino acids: CASSFGHRETQYF.

As DNA, the CDR3 is TGTGCCAGCAGCCTTTCTCTGTCCTCCTACAATGAGCAGTTCTTC. This gives the protein CASSLSLSSYNEQFF. The genes are TRBV9 and TRBJ2-1; D not resolved. With 4 bases removed from V and 0 bases from J, the gap between germline ends came to 11 bases. In germline, CDR1 is SGDLS, CDR2 YYNGEE. This CDR3 comprises 15 residues.

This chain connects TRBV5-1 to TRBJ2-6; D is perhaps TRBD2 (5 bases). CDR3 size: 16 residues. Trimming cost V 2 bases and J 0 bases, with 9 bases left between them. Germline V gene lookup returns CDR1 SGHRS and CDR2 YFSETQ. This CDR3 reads CASSFGRGSGANVLTF. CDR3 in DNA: TGCGCCAGCAGCTTTGGACGGGGCTCTGGGGCCAACGTCCTGACTTTC.

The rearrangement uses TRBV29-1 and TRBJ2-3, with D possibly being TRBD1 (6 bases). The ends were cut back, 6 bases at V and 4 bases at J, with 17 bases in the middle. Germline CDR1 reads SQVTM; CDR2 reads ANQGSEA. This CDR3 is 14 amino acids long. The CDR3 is CSVQGWLAADTQYF. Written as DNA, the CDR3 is TGCAGCGTCCAGGGGTGGCTAGCAGCAGATACGCAGTATTTT.

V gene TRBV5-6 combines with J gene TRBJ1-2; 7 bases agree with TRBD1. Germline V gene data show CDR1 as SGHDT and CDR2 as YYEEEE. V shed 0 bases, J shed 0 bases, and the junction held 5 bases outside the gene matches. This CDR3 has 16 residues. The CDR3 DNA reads TGTGCCAGCAGCTTGGCCGACAGGGCAGCTAACTATGGCTACACCTTC. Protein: CASSLADRAANYGYTF.

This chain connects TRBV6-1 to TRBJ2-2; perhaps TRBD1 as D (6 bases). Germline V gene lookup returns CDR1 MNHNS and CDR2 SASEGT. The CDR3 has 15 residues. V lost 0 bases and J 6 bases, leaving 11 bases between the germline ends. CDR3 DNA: TGTGCCAGCAGTGAAGCCTGGGGGCTCTCCGGGGAGCTGTTTTTT. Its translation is CASSEAWGLSGELFF.

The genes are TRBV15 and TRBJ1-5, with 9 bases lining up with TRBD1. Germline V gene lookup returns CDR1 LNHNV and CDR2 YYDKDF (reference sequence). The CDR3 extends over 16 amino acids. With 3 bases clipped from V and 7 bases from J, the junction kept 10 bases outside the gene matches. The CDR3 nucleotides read TGTGCCACCAGCAGCGACAGAGGGACAGGGACCCAGCCCCAGCATTTT. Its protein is CATSSDRGTGTQPQHF.

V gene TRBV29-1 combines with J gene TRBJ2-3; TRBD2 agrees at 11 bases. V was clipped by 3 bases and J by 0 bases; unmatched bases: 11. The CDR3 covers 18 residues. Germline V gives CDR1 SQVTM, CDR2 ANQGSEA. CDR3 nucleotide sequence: TGCAGCGTTGATGGTTGGCTAGCGGGAGGAGGAAGCACAGATACGCAGTATTTT. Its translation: CSVDGWLAGGGSTDTQYF.

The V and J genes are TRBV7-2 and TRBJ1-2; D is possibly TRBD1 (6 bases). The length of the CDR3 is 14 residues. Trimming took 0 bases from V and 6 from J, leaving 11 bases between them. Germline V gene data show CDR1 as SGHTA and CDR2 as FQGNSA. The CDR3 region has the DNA TGTGCCAGCAGCTTAGCACCCCGGACAGATGGCTACACCTTC. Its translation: CASSLAPRTDGYTF.

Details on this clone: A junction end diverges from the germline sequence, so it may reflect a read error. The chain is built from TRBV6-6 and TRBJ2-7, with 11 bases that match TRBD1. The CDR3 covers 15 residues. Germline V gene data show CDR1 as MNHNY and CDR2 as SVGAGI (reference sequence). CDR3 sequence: CASSYSGTGGYEQYF. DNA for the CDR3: TGTGCCAGCAGCTACTCCGGGACAGGGGGCTACGAGCAGTACTTC.

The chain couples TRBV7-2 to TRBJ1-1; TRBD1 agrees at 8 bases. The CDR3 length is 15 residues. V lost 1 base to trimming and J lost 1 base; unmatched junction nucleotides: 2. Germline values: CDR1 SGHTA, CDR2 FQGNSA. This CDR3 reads CASSLDGQGNTEAFF. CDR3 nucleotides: TGTGCCAGCAGCTTAGACGGACAGGGGAACACTGAAGCTTTCTTT.

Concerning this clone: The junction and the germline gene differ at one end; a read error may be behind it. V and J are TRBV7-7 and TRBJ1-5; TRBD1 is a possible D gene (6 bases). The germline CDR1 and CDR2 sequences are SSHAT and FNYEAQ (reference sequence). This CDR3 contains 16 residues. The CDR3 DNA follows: TGTGCTAGCAGCTTACCCCAGGGGCCCAGCAATCAGCCCCAGCATTTT. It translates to CASSLPQGPSNQPQHF.

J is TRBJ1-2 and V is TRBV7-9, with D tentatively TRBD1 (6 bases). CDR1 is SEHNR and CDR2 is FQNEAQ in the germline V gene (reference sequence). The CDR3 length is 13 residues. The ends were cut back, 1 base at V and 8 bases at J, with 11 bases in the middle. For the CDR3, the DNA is TGTGCCAGCAGCTTAGATCAGGGGAAGGGCTACACCTTC. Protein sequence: CASSLDQGKGYTF. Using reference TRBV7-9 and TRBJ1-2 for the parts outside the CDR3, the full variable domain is DTGVSQNPRHKITKRGQNVTFRCDPISEHNRLYWYRQTLGQGPEFLTYFQNEAQLEKSRLLSDRFSAERPKGSFSTLEIQRTEQGDSAMYLCASSLDQGKGYTFGSGTRLTVV.

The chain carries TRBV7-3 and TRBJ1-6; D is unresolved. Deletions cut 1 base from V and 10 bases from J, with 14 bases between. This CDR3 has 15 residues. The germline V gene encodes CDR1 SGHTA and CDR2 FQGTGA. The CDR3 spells CASSLIPGGGSPLHF. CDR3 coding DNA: TGTGCCAGCAGCTTAATTCCGGGTGGTGGATCACCCCTCCACTTT.

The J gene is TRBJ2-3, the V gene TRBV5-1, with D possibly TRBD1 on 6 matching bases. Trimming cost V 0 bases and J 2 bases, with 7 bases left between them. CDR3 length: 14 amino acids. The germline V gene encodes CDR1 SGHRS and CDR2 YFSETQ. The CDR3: CASSLVGATDTQYF. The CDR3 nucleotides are TGCGCCAGCAGCTTGGTGGGGGCCACAGATACGCAGTATTTT.

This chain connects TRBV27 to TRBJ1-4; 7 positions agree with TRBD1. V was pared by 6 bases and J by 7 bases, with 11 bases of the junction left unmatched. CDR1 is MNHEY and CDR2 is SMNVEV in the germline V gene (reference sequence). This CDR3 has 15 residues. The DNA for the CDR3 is TGTGCCAGCAGCCTAACAGGGGATGGAGTTGAAAAACTGTTTTTT. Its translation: CASSLTGDGVEKLFF.

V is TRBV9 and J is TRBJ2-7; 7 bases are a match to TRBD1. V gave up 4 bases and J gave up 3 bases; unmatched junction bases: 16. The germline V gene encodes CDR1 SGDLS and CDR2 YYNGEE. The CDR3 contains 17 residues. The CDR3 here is CASSPSPTGTEGYEQYF. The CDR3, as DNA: TGTGCCAGCAGCCCTAGTCCCACGGGGACAGAGGGCTACGAGCAGTACTTC.

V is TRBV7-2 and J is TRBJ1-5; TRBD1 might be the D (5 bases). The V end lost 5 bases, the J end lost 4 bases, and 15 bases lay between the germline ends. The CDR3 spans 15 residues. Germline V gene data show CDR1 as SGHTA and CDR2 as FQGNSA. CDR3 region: CASSPGGAKNQPQHF. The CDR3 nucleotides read TGTGCCAGCAGCCCCGGAGGGGCTAAGAATCAGCCCCAGCATTTT.

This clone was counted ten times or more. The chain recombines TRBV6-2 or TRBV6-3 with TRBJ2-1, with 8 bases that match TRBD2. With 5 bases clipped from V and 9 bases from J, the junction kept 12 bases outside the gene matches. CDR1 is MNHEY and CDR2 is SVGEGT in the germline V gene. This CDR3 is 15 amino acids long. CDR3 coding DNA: TGTGCCAGCAGTCGAGATCCTGCGGGGGGCGGTGAGCAGTTCTTC. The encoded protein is CASSRDPAGGGEQFF.

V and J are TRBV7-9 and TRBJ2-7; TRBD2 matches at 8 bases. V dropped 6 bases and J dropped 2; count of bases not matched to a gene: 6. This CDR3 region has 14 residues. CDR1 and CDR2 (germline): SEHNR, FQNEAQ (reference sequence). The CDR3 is CASSSGTPTYEQYF. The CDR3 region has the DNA TGTGCCAGCAGTAGCGGGACACCGACCTACGAGCAGTACTTC.